Below are 26 T cell receptor beta chains sequenced from a single sample in a study of cytomegalovirus exposure and HLA in healthy donors. Primers for the PCR totalled 60 Vbeta and 13 Jbeta. Sequencing was performed with immunoSEQ multiplex PCR; in TCRdb, only in-frame clones are kept and a portion is missing. The data show about 120,000 clones, roughly 68% seen once. Sequencing used PBMCs. The receptor set was obtained from a man between 25 and 39 years old in good health and CMV-seropositive.

Comment on this clone: The identical CDR3 is also encoded by other nucleotide sequences in the sample. The J gene is TRBJ1-2, the V gene TRBV18; TRBD1 agrees at 9 bases. The CDR3 runs to 13 residues. The V gene end was trimmed by 2 bases and the J gene end by 6 bases; junction bases not matched to a gene: 1. The V gene's germline CDR1 is KGHSH and CDR2 LQKENI. The CDR3 DNA is TGTGCCAGCTCACCAGGGACAGGGAATGGCTACACCTTC. Translation gives CASSPGTGNGYTF. The variable domain in full, completed from reference TRBV18 and TRBJ1-2, reads NAGVMQNPRHLVRRRGQEARLRCSPMKGHSHVYWYRQLPEEGLKFMVYLQKENIIDESGMPKERFSAEFPKEGPSILRIQQVVRGDSAAYFCASSPGTGNGYTFGSGTRLTVV.

The V call is TRBV6-1, the J call TRBJ1-1; possibly TRBD1 for D (5 bases). The V end lost 2 bases, the J end lost 1 base, and 11 bases lay between the germline ends. The CDR3 runs to 15 residues. Germline-derived CDR1 and CDR2 are MNHNS and SASEGT. The CDR3 DNA reads TGTGCCAGCAGTGAATGGTTCGGACAGAACACTGAAGCTTTCTTT. Protein sequence: CASSEWFGQNTEAFF.

CDR3 nucleotides: TGCGCCAGCAGTCAATCGAAACAGGTTGGGGAAAAACTGTTTTTT. Its protein product is CASSQSKQVGEKLFF. The chain links TRBV23-1 to TRBJ1-4; D possibly corresponds to TRBD1 (5 bases). TRBV23-1 is noted as an ORF with a role that remains uncertain. The CDR3 sequence is 15 residues long. Trimming stripped 0 bases from V and 8 bases from J, with 13 bases between.

Sample share makes this clone medium-sized. CDR3 sequence (DNA): TGCGCCAGCAGTGAGGGGCGGGGGGCATTACAAGAGACCCAGTACTTC. Its protein is CASSEGRGALQETQYF. The V call is TRBV10-2, the J call TRBJ2-5; 8 nucleotides agree with TRBD2. Trimming cost V 2 bases and J 2 bases; bases outside gene matches: 7. The CDR3 spans 16 residues. CDR1 and CDR2 (germline): WSHSY, SAAADI.

This clone turned up a few times. This chain joins TRBV5-6 and TRBJ2-4, with D maybe TRBD1 (6 bases). This CDR3 region has 17 residues. The germline V gene encodes CDR1 SGHDT and CDR2 YYEEEE. Deletions cut 1 base from V and 1 base from J, with 15 bases between. The CDR3 DNA reads as TGTGCCAGCAGCTTGACTAGGACAGCCCAGGCCAAAAACATTCAGTACTTC. Amino acid sequence: CASSLTRTAQAKNIQYF.

The table lists this clone with a count of one. The CDR3 spells CATSRDRAGGYGYTF. The CDR3, as DNA: TGTGCCACCAGCAGAGATCGCGCGGGTGGATATGGCTACACCTTC. The chain uses TRBV15 and TRBJ1-2; D is unclear. Germline lookup yields CDR1 LNHNV and CDR2 YYDKDF (reference sequence). Trimming took 0 bases from V and 5 from J, leaving 13 bases between them. The CDR3 loop spans 15 amino acids.

There are a few counts of this clone. The chain joins TRBV6-6 to TRBJ1-2, with 7 bases aligning to TRBD1. V lost 6 bases to trimming and J lost 5 bases; unmatched junction nucleotides: 6. This CDR3 has 13 residues. The V gene's germline CDR1 is MNHNY and CDR2 SVGAGI (reference sequence). The CDR3 DNA reads as TGTGCCAGCAGCATTCAGACAGGGTATGGCTACACCTTC. Amino acids: CASSIQTGYGYTF.

The V call is TRBV5-1, the J call TRBJ1-1; D ambiguous. V was pared by 0 bases and J by 4 bases, with 10 bases between. CDR1 and CDR2 (germline): SGHRS, YFSETQ. This CDR3 has 14 residues. The CDR3 reads CASSLAWEGTEAFF. The CDR3 coding sequence is TGCGCCAGCAGCTTGGCCTGGGAGGGCACTGAAGCTTTCTTT.

The V gene is TRBV19, the J gene TRBJ2-7; D is unclear. Trimming pared 6 bases from V and 1 base from J, leaving 16 bases between. This CDR3 region has 15 residues. Germline values: CDR1 LNHDA, CDR2 SQIVND (reference sequence). The CDR3 nucleotides are TGTGCCAGTAGCATAACAGAGACGCCTTCCTACGAGCAGTACTTC. The encoded protein is CASSITETPSYEQYF.

This chain connects TRBV20-1 to TRBJ2-5; D call uncertain. CDR3 size: 11 residues. CDR1 and CDR2 from the germline V gene are DFQATT and SNEGSKA (reference sequence). V was shortened by 3 bases and J by 4 bases, with 6 bases between the two germline ends. The CDR3 region has the DNA TGCAGTGCTAGGCTAGTAGAGACCCAGTACTTC. This encodes CSARLVETQYF.

The J gene is TRBJ2-5, the V gene TRBV27; 7 nucleotides line up with TRBD2. Losses at the gene ends were 5 bases for V and 1 base for J; bases not matched to a gene: 10. CDR1 and CDR2 (germline): MNHEY, SMNVEV (reference sequence). The CDR3 totals 16 residues. This CDR3 reads CASSPNEGRVQETQYF. CDR3 in DNA: TGTGCCAGCAGTCCTAATGAAGGGAGGGTCCAAGAGACCCAGTACTTC.

This clone was recorded once. The CDR3 nucleotides read TGTGCCAGCAGCCCCGTCAGTTACTCTGGGGCCAACGTCCTGACTTTC. Translating gives CASSPVSYSGANVLTF. J is TRBJ2-6 and V is TRBV5-6; the D is unclear. The CDR3 runs to 16 residues. Trimming removed 4 bases at V and 0 bases at J, with 11 bases between. Germline CDR1 is SGHDT and CDR2 is YYEEEE.

Worth noting for this clone: The junction departs from germline at one end; a sequencing error may be responsible. The CDR3 nucleotides are TGTGCCAGCCACCCCCTGGGGAGGGACCGGTTCCTCTCCTTC. It is translated as CASHPLGRDRFLSF. This sequence joins TRBV7-3 and TRBJ1-2, with D possibly being TRBD1 (5 bases). The germline gives CDR1 SGHTA, CDR2 FQGTGA. The CDR3 runs 14 residues. The full variable domain, with the rest looked up from reference TRBV7-3 and TRBJ1-2, is GAGVSQTPSNKVTEKGKYVELRCDPISGHTALYWYRQSLGQGPEFLIYFQGTGAADDSGLPNDRFFAVRPEGSVSTLKIQRTERGDSAVYLCASHPLGRDRFLSFGSGTRLTVV.

The chain recombines TRBV5-1 with TRBJ2-5; a possible D gene is TRBD2 (6 bases). The length of the CDR3 is 15 residues. V lost 4 bases to trimming and J lost 1 base, with 14 bases between them. In germline, CDR1 is SGHRS, CDR2 YFSETQ. CDR3 DNA: TGCGCCAGCAGCCGATATGGGGGGACCCAAGAGACCCAGTACTTC. It is translated as CASSRYGGTQETQYF.

This chain links TRBV7-9 with TRBJ2-5; 7 bases are a match to TRBD2. Unmatched junction bases numbered 14, after V lost 3 bases and J lost 1 base. Germline-derived CDR1 and CDR2 are SEHNR and FQNEAQ (reference sequence). This CDR3 contains 18 residues. The CDR3 sequence is CASSLQVSASGLQETQYF. CDR3 nucleotides: TGTGCCAGCAGCTTGCAGGTTAGCGCTAGCGGACTCCAAGAGACCCAGTACTTC.

The chain has TRBV4-1 and TRBJ1-4; the match to TRBD1 covers 7 bases. After removal of 5 bases from V and 0 bases from J, the junction contained 15 bases not matched to a gene. The germline gives CDR1 MGHRA, CDR2 YSYEKL. The CDR3 has 19 residues. CDR3 in amino acids: CASSFTPGTAKPTNEKLFF. In DNA form, the CDR3 reads TGCGCCAGCAGCTTCACCCCCGGGACAGCTAAACCAACTAATGAAAAACTGTTTTTT.

This chain links TRBV11-2 with TRBJ1-2; 7 positions agree with TRBD1. CDR3 size: 15 residues. Germline CDR1 is SGHAT and CDR2 is FQNNGV. V was pared by 5 bases and J by 4 bases, with 10 bases of the junction left unmatched. The CDR3 DNA is TGTGCCAGCAGCCCGAACGAGGGGACAGCCTATGGCTACACCTTC. This sequence encodes CASSPNEGTAYGYTF.

The genes are TRBV7-3 and TRBJ2-1, with D perhaps TRBD2 (5 bases). CDR3 length: 12 residues. V lost 5 bases, J lost 13 bases, and 15 bases lay in between. CDR1 and CDR2 from the germline V gene are SGHTA and FQGTGA. DNA for the CDR3: TGTGCCAGCAGCCAAAAGGGAACGGGACAGTTCTTC. As protein: CASSQKGTGQFF. The complete variable domain, with remaining parts taken from reference TRBV7-3 and TRBJ2-1, reads GAGVSQTPSNKVTEKGKYVELRCDPISGHTALYWYRQSLGQGPEFLIYFQGTGAADDSGLPNDRFFAVRPEGSVSTLKIQRTERGDSAVYLCASSQKGTGQFFGPGTRLTVL.

As DNA, the CDR3 is TGTGCCAGCAGCTCGGGCAAGAATCGGGACAGGGGGCTTCACCGCCTTTACACTGAAGCTTTCTTT. Protein sequence: CASSSGKNRDRGLHRLYTEAFF. V gene TRBV7-3 combines with J gene TRBJ1-1, with TRBD1 identical over 12 bases. The CDR3 consists of 22 residues. Germline CDR1 and CDR2: SGHTA and FQGTGA. V was pared by 4 bases and J by 3 bases, with 24 bases of the junction left unmatched.

A few counts support this clone. The chain employs TRBV9 and TRBJ2-5; the D gene is possibly TRBD1 (5 bases). Trimming stripped 4 bases from V and 5 bases from J, with 15 bases between. Looked up from germline, CDR1 is SGDLS and CDR2 is YYNGEE. This CDR3 has 14 residues. DNA for the CDR3: TGTGCCAGCAGCTCTCAGGGAATGGCGGAGACCCAGTACTTC. Translated: CASSSQGMAETQYF.

V gene TRBV30 combines with J gene TRBJ2-1; a possible D gene is TRBD2 (6 bases). Germline CDR1 is GTSNPN and CDR2 is SVGIG (reference sequence). This CDR3 is built from 14 residues. The ends were cut back, 2 bases at V and 6 bases at J, with 14 bases in the middle. CDR3 nucleotides: TGTGCCTGGAGTACCGGAGGGGAACTCAATGAGCAGTTCTTC. As protein: CAWSTGGELNEQFF.

The genes are TRBV4-3 and TRBJ1-4; 9 positions match TRBD1. Trimming removed 0 bases from V and 11 bases from J; junction bases left unmatched: 7. CDR1 LGHNA and CDR2 YSLEER come from the germline V gene. This CDR3 region has 15 residues. The CDR3 bases are TGCGCCAGCAGCCAAGACTCACAGGGGGCTAGGAAACTGTTTTTT. It specifies CASSQDSQGARKLFF.

The chain combines TRBV19 with TRBJ2-5, with 9 nucleotides matching TRBD1. The CDR3 is made up of 16 amino acids. Germline CDR1 and CDR2: LNHDA and SQIVND (reference sequence). V gave up 4 bases and J gave up 2 bases; unmatched junction bases: 8. The CDR3 here is CASSKRTGDAQETQYF. In nucleotides, the CDR3 is TGTGCCAGTAGTAAGCGGACAGGGGATGCTCAAGAGACCCAGTACTTC.

The chain is built from TRBV19 and TRBJ1-1; D not certain. The CDR3 sequence is 16 residues long. Germline V gene lookup returns CDR1 LNHDA and CDR2 SQIVND (reference sequence). The V end was cut by 5 bases, the J end by 1 base, with 17 bases between. CDR3 region: CASSVGTGEGNTEAFF. Here the CDR3 DNA reads TGTGCCAGTAGTGTAGGTACTGGAGAGGGGAACACTGAAGCTTTCTTT.

The genes are TRBV11-2 and TRBJ2-1; TRBD1 matches at 7 bases. This CDR3 contains 16 residues. V shed 2 bases, J shed 3 bases, and the junction held 7 bases outside the gene matches. Germline-derived CDR1 and CDR2 are SGHAT and FQNNGV. DNA for the CDR3: TGTGCCAGCAGCTTATTAGGGCAGGGGGACTACAATGAGCAGTTCTTC. It is translated as CASSLLGQGDYNEQFF.

This sequence joins TRBV19 and TRBJ1-2; D might be TRBD1 (6 bases). This CDR3 is 15 amino acids long. V was clipped by 10 bases and J by 1 base, with 19 bases between them. The germline CDR1 and CDR2 sequences are LNHDA and SQIVND (reference sequence). The CDR3 nucleotides are TGTGCCACTAGAAGCCCGGACAGAAATAACTATGGCTACACCTTC. As protein: CATRSPDRNNYGYTF. The variable domain in full, completed from reference TRBV19 and TRBJ1-2, reads DGGITQSPKYLFRKEGQNVTLSCEQNLNHDAMYWYRQDPGQGLRLIYYSQIVNDFQKGDIAEGYSVSREKKESFPLTVTSAQKNPTAFYLCATRSPDRNNYGYTFGSGTRLTVV.